Below are 10 T cell receptor beta chains sequenced from a single sample in a study of blood T cells in healthy people across ages. Using a J-beta primer mix together with a sample-barcoded 5' primer, a second PCR was run for about 6 to 12 cycles. TCRdb reprocessed the 5' RACE reads with MiXCR, giving one entry per CDR3 protein. The data show roughly 2 million distinct CDR3 sequences, less than 50% seen once. The sample was blood. The receptors stem from a woman aged 40 to 50 in good health.

This clonotype was detected a few times. The rearrangement joins TRBV6-2 or TRBV6-3 to TRBJ2-3; D is unclear. This CDR3 contains 13 residues. CDR1 and CDR2 from the germline V gene are MNHEY and SVGEGT. Trimming pared 7 bases from V and 8 bases from J, leaving 16 bases between. The CDR3 reads CASNTRPLATQYF. Here the CDR3 DNA reads TGTGCCAGCAACACCCGGCCCCTTGCTACGCAGTATTTT.

This clonotype was seen a handful of times. The chain is built from TRBV25-1 and TRBJ2-1; TRBD2 aligns across 8 bases. The V segment lost 1 base and the J segment 5 bases; nucleotides outside the gene matches: 16. The germline V gene encodes CDR1 MGHDK and CDR2 SYGVNS. The CDR3 has 19 amino acids. The CDR3: CASSELVGRGAYTHNEQFF. CDR3 DNA sequence: TGTGCCAGCAGTGAATTGGTGGGGCGGGGGGCGTATACTCACAATGAGCAGTTCTTC.

The table lists this clonotype with a few counts. V gene TRBV20-1 combines with J gene TRBJ2-1; TRBD2 is a possible D gene (6 bases). CDR1 DFQATT and CDR2 SNEGSKA come from the germline V gene (reference sequence). The CDR3 is made up of 15 amino acids. V gave up 0 bases and J gave up 5 bases, with 14 bases separating them. The CDR3 reads CSARDAERADNEQFF. CDR3 nucleotide sequence: TGCAGTGCTAGAGATGCGGAGCGGGCCGACAATGAGCAGTTCTTC.

The CDR3 DNA reads TGCAGTGCTAGAGATACGACGAGGGGCCTTATTGGTGGCTACACCTTC. Translated: CSARDTTRGLIGGYTF. The rearrangement links TRBV20-1 to TRBJ1-2; TRBD1 is a possible D gene (5 bases). Trimming pared 0 bases from V and 7 bases from J, leaving 21 bases between. The CDR3 contains 16 residues. The V gene's germline CDR1 is DFQATT and CDR2 SNEGSKA (reference sequence).

This clonotype was detected a few times. This rearrangement joins TRBV6-1 to TRBJ2-7; 7 positions agree with TRBD1. Per the germline V gene, CDR1 is MNHNS and CDR2 is SASEGT. V trimming: 6 bases; J trimming: 5 bases; junction bases outside the gene matches: 19. The CDR3 extends over 17 amino acids. This CDR3 is CASSRQSGTVNPHEQYF. The CDR3 bases are TGTGCCAGCAGCCGACAGAGTGGGACAGTAAATCCCCACGAGCAGTACTTC.

This sequence joins TRBV3-1 and TRBJ2-5; 10 positions match TRBD2. Germline V gene sequence: CDR1 LGHDT, CDR2 YNNKEL (reference sequence). CDR3 length: 15 amino acids. V shed 5 bases and J 3 bases; nucleotides not matched to a gene: 6. The CDR3 nucleotides read TGTGCCAGCAGCAATCCTAGCGGGGGCAAAGAGACCCAGTACTTC. Translating gives CASSNPSGGKETQYF.

This clonotype was observed a handful of times. The chain has TRBV9 and TRBJ2-3; TRBD1 might be the D (5 bases). Germline CDR1 reads SGDLS; CDR2 reads YYNGEE. The CDR3 consists of 13 residues. The V end was cut by 6 bases, the J end by 6 bases, with 14 bases between. CDR3: CASKAPRVDTQYF. For the CDR3, the DNA is TGTGCCAGCAAAGCTCCCAGGGTGGATACGCAGTATTTT.

This sequence joins TRBV29-1 and TRBJ1-1; D is ambiguous. Germline CDR1 and CDR2: SQVTM and ANQGSEA. Trimming left V 7 bases short and J 10 bases short, with 13 bases between. CDR3 size: 10 residues. In DNA, the CDR3 is TGCAGCGGCACTGGGGATGGAGCTTTCTTT. Translation: CSGTGDGAFF. The full variable domain, in which reference TRBV29-1 and TRBJ1-1 provide the parts outside the CDR3, is SAVISQKPSRDICQRGTSLTIQCQVDSQVTMMFWYRQQPGQSLTLIATANQGSEATYESGFVIDKFPISRPNLTFSTLTVSNMSPEDSSIYLCSGTGDGAFFGQGTRLTVV.

This chain links TRBV20-1 with TRBJ2-5, with D perhaps TRBD1 (5 bases). Germline V CDR1 and CDR2: DFQATT, SNEGSKA (reference sequence). The CDR3 runs 13 residues. V dropped 7 bases and J dropped 2 bases, with 14 bases sitting between them. The CDR3 sequence is CSVIYRNQETQYF. The CDR3 DNA follows: TGCAGTGTAATTTACAGGAATCAAGAGACCCAGTACTTC.

In its sample, this clonotype was seen once. The J gene is TRBJ2-7, the V gene TRBV7-2; possible D gene TRBD2, 6 bases. CDR3 size: 15 residues. V was clipped by 2 bases and J by 1 base, with 12 bases between them. CDR1 is SGHTA, CDR2 FQGNSA, per germline. This CDR3 reads CASSLWGGTSYEQYF. In DNA, the CDR3 is TGTGCCAGCAGCTTATGGGGCGGGACTTCCTACGAGCAGTACTTC.